The 29 T cell receptor beta chains below come from one sample, sequenced in a study of siplizumab effects on memory and regulatory T cells. Produced via immunoSEQ multiplex PCR; TCRdb's table is partial and in-frame only. The data contain approximately 60,000 clones, roughly 85% of them singletons. The sequencing sample was made of memory CD4+ T cells sorted from blood. The receptors originated from a human donor in good health.

The V and J genes are TRBV11-2 and TRBJ1-4; 8 nucleotides agree with TRBD1. V shed 3 bases and J 7 bases; nucleotides not matched to a gene: 4. There are 14 residues in the CDR3. Germline V lookup: CDR1 SGHAT, CDR2 FQNNGV. This CDR3 reads CASSFQGASEKLFF. The CDR3 DNA sequence: TGTGCCAGCAGCTTTCAGGGGGCGAGTGAAAAACTGTTTTTT.

V and J are TRBV7-9 and TRBJ1-1, with 7 positions matching TRBD1. This CDR3 comprises 16 residues. Germline V gene data show CDR1 as SEHNR and CDR2 as FQNEAQ (reference sequence). J lost 3 bases, V lost 1 base, and 8 bases had no gene match. The CDR3 DNA sequence: TGTGCCAGCAGCTTAGGGCAGGGGGTCGTATACACTGAAGCTTTCTTT. Amino acid sequence: CASSLGQGVVYTEAFF. The full variable domain, with the rest looked up from reference TRBV7-9 and TRBJ1-1, is DTGVSQNPRHKITKRGQNVTFRCDPISEHNRLYWYRQTLGQGPEFLTYFQNEAQLEKSRLLSDRFSAERPKGSFSTLEIQRTEQGDSAMYLCASSLGQGVVYTEAFFGQGTRLTVV.

This clone was observed a few times. The rearrangement joins TRBV6-5 to TRBJ1-5; possibly TRBD1 for D (6 bases). The germline V gene has CDR1 MNHEY and CDR2 SVGAGI. The CDR3 totals 14 residues. Trimming shortened V by 5 bases and J by 5 bases, and 13 bases separated the two germline ends. Here the CDR3 DNA reads TGTGCCAGCAGTAGGTCGGGGGCCTATCAGCCCCAGCATTTT. Amino acid sequence: CASSRSGAYQPQHF.

The count of this clone is one. The V and J genes are TRBV21-1 and TRBJ2-3; TRBD2, as called in the table, went unchecked against the DNA. TRBV21-1 has pseudogene status. CDR3 length: 17 amino acids. The CDR3 DNA is TGTGCCAGCAGCAAAAGGAGGGGACTAGCGGGGGTGGATACGCAGTATTTT. It specifies CASSKRRGLAGVDTQYF.

This chain joins TRBV2 and TRBJ1-1; D not resolved. Germline assignment: CDR1 SNHLY and CDR2 FYNNEI. The CDR3 contains 12 residues. V was cut by 6 bases and J by 8 bases, with 13 bases left in between. Here the CDR3 reads CASSPESREAFF. For the CDR3, the DNA is TGTGCCAGCAGCCCAGAGTCCCGAGAAGCTTTCTTT.

This clone was detected only a few times. The V gene is TRBV29-1, the J gene TRBJ1-1; tentatively, D is TRBD1 (5 bases). Germline V lookup: CDR1 SQVTM, CDR2 ANQGSEA. The CDR3 runs 14 residues. The V end was cut by 1 base, the J end by 5 bases, with 14 bases between. CDR3 in amino acids: CSVEALGGGTEAFF. CDR3 sequence (DNA): TGCAGCGTTGAAGCCCTCGGGGGAGGGACTGAAGCTTTCTTT. The full variable domain, in which reference TRBV29-1 and TRBJ1-1 provide the parts outside the CDR3, is SAVISQKPSRDICQRGTSLTIQCQVDSQVTMMFWYRQQPGQSLTLIATANQGSEATYESGFVIDKFPISRPNLTFSTLTVSNMSPEDSSIYLCSVEALGGGTEAFFGQGTRLTVV.

The rearrangement uses TRBV28 and TRBJ1-6; D is ambiguous. V gave up 10 bases and J gave up 1 base, with 8 bases separating them. The CDR3 sequence is 13 residues long. Germline-derived CDR1 and CDR2 are MDHEN and SYDVKM. The CDR3 bases are TGTGCCATTTCGTTATCCTATAATTCACCCCTCCACTTT. This gives the protein CAISLSYNSPLHF.

CDR3 DNA sequence: TGCGCCAGCAGCTCCGGATCGGCCGCAGGGATCAACTATGGCTACACCTTC. Protein: CASSSGSAAGINYGYTF. The chain is built from TRBV5-1 and TRBJ1-2, with D possibly matching TRBD1 (5 bases). Germline lookup yields CDR1 SGHRS and CDR2 YFSETQ. V lost 3 bases and J lost 2, with 20 bases in between. The length of the CDR3 is 17 residues.

This clone has only one observation. The chain couples TRBV15 to TRBJ2-7, with D perhaps TRBD2 (6 bases). Between the trimmed V and J ends, which lost 0 bases and 3 bases, there was a span of 9 bases. In germline, CDR1 is LNHNV, CDR2 YYDKDF (reference sequence). CDR3 length equals 14 residues. CDR3 amino acids: CATSRDLGGYEQYF. The CDR3 nucleotides read TGTGCCACCAGCAGAGATTTGGGGGGCTACGAGCAGTACTTC.

This chain uses TRBV6-1 with TRBJ1-5; possible D gene TRBD1, 6 bases. The CDR3 totals 18 residues. Germline CDR1 is MNHNS and CDR2 is SASEGT. V lost 2 bases to trimming and J lost 4 bases, with 21 bases between them. The CDR3 loop reads CASSEIPGGSTTNQPQHF. DNA of the CDR3: TGTGCCAGCAGTGAAATACCGGGGGGCTCCACTACTAATCAGCCCCAGCATTTT.

V is TRBV10-3 and J is TRBJ1-2; D is undetermined. The CDR3 contains 15 residues. Looked up from germline, CDR1 is ENHRY and CDR2 is SYGVKD. The V and J ends lost 7 bases and 5 bases respectively, with 20 bases between them. The CDR3, as DNA: TGTGCCATCAAGGTGGGCACCGAGGCGCGTTATGGCTACACCTTC. This translates into CAIKVGTEARYGYTF.

This chain links TRBV7-2 with TRBJ1-4; possibly TRBD1 for D (5 bases). The CDR3 runs to 15 residues. Germline V gene lookup returns CDR1 SGHTA and CDR2 FQGNSA. V gave up 4 bases and J gave up 8 bases, with 17 bases separating them. DNA of the CDR3: TGTGCCAGCAGCTCTTCCGGGACGGCGACCGAAAAACTGTTTTTT. Translated: CASSSSGTATEKLFF.

The V and J genes are TRBV6-1 and TRBJ1-5, with D possibly matching TRBD1 (5 bases). The CDR3 length is 15 residues. Germline assignment: CDR1 MNHNS and CDR2 SASEGT. Trimming took 2 bases from V and 4 from J, leaving 12 bases between them. As DNA, the CDR3 is TGTGCCAGCAGTGAAAGGGCAGGGAATAATCAGCCCCAGCATTTT. This encodes CASSERAGNNQPQHF.

This rearrangement joins TRBV18 to TRBJ2-3; D unclear. Between the trimmed V and J ends, which lost 0 bases and 2 bases, there was a span of 9 bases. The length of the CDR3 is 15 residues. CDR1 and CDR2 (germline): KGHSH, LQKENI. The CDR3 coding sequence is TGTGCCAGCTCACCACCTTCCGGCTACACAGATACGCAGTATTTT. It is translated as CASSPPSGYTDTQYF.

This clone showed up just once. This sequence joins TRBV6-6 and TRBJ1-1, with a possible D match to TRBD1 (5 bases). V lost 5 bases, J lost 4 bases, and 8 bases lay in between. The CDR3 spans 12 residues. CDR1 and CDR2 from the germline V gene are MNHNY and SVGAGI (reference sequence). CDR3 sequence: CASSGGTTEAFF. The CDR3 DNA is TGTGCCAGCAGTGGCGGGACCACTGAAGCTTTCTTT.

The chain couples TRBV7-2 to TRBJ2-5; D is tentatively TRBD1 or TRBD2 (5 bases each). The CDR3 sequence is 14 residues long. V lost 5 bases and J 2 bases, leaving 12 bases between the germline ends. The V gene's germline CDR1 is SGHTA and CDR2 FQGNSA. The CDR3 loop is CASSRGRIQETQYF. CDR3 nucleotides: TGTGCCAGCAGCCGGGGACGGATACAAGAGACCCAGTACTTC.

The CDR3 is CASSPPYPGNTEAFF. For the CDR3, the DNA is TGTGCCAGCTCACCACCGTACCCCGGGAACACTGAAGCTTTCTTT. V gene TRBV18 combines with J gene TRBJ1-1; D is undetermined. This CDR3 is built from 15 residues. CDR1 is KGHSH and CDR2 is LQKENI in the germline V gene. Trimming stripped 0 bases from V and 1 base from J, with 9 bases between.

This sequence joins TRBV9 and TRBJ2-2; D might be TRBD2 (6 bases). There are 13 residues in the CDR3. CDR1 is SGDLS, CDR2 YYNGEE, per germline. Trimming removed 3 bases from V and 4 bases from J, with 7 bases in between. This chain's CDR3 is CASSGGVTGELFF. Written as DNA, the CDR3 is TGTGCCAGCAGCGGCGGGGTCACCGGGGAGCTGTTTTTT.

Here the CDR3 reads CSVETSGAYEQYF. The CDR3 DNA reads TGCAGCGTTGAGACTAGCGGGGCCTACGAGCAGTACTTC. J is TRBJ2-7 and V is TRBV29-1; 11 bases agree with TRBD2. The CDR3 extends over 13 amino acids. Germline values: CDR1 SQVTM, CDR2 ANQGSEA. V was pared by 3 bases and J by 2 bases, with 0 bases of the junction left unmatched.

The chain combines TRBV27 with TRBJ1-6, with a tentative D call TRBD1 (5 bases). The V gene's germline CDR1 is MNHEY and CDR2 SMNVEV (reference sequence). The CDR3 has 16 residues. The V end lost 6 bases, the J end lost 8 bases, and 20 bases lay between the germline ends. As DNA, the CDR3 is TGTGCCAGCAGCAAGATGCCCGGCAGGGCAGATTCACCCCTCCACTTT. Translated, it gives CASSKMPGRADSPLHF.

This chain links TRBV5-4 with TRBJ1-2; D uncertain. Germline V gene data show CDR1 as SGHNT and CDR2 as YYREEE (reference sequence). This CDR3 is built from 12 residues. The V and J ends lost 2 bases and 8 bases respectively, with 10 bases between them. The CDR3, as DNA: TGTGCCAGCAGCTTCGATCGCACCGGCTACACCTTC. Residues: CASSFDRTGYTF.

The genes are TRBV7-8 and TRBJ1-5; weak D call: TRBD1 (5 bases). This CDR3 is 13 amino acids long. Germline V lookup: CDR1 SGHVS, CDR2 FQNEAQ. V lost 3 bases and J lost 4, with 7 bases in between. CDR3 bases: TGTGCCAGCAGCTTTGGGGGAAATCAGCCCCAGCATTTT. Translating gives CASSFGGNQPQHF.

This clone has a handful of counts. V and J are TRBV19 and TRBJ2-1; D is perhaps TRBD1 or TRBD2 (5 bases each). CDR1 and CDR2 from the germline V gene are LNHDA and SQIVND (reference sequence). V lost 6 bases and J 6 bases, leaving 15 bases between the germline ends. CDR3 length equals 14 residues. This CDR3 reads CASSRSGATNEQFF. The CDR3 DNA sequence: TGTGCCAGTAGCCGATCCGGGGCCACCAATGAGCAGTTCTTC.

V gene TRBV12-1 combines with J gene TRBJ1-2. TRBV12-1 is an annotated pseudogene. This CDR3 comprises 14 residues. Here the CDR3 reads CASSCFSVDYGYTF. The CDR3, as DNA: TGTGCCAGCAGCTGTTTTTCGGTGGACTATGGCTACACCTTC.

This chain connects TRBV4-1 to TRBJ2-5; 8 positions match TRBD2. The germline V gene encodes CDR1 MGHRA and CDR2 YSYEKL. The length of the CDR3 is 17 residues. V was pared by 2 bases and J by 1 base, with 9 bases of the junction left unmatched. The CDR3, as DNA: TGCGCCAGCAGCCAAATTGGCGGGGGGTCTATCCAAGAGACCCAGTACTTC. Translated, it gives CASSQIGGGSIQETQYF.

V is TRBV7-3 and J is TRBJ1-1; 7 nucleotides match TRBD1. J gave up 4 bases and V 5 bases, and 7 bases lay outside the gene matches. The germline V gene encodes CDR1 SGHTA and CDR2 FQGTGA. The CDR3 length is 14 residues. The CDR3 reads CASSPTGASTEAFF. CDR3 nucleotide sequence: TGTGCCAGCAGCCCAACAGGGGCCAGCACTGAAGCTTTCTTT. The complete variable domain, with remaining parts taken from reference TRBV7-3 and TRBJ1-1, reads GAGVSQTPSNKVTEKGKYVELRCDPISGHTALYWYRQSLGQGPEFLIYFQGTGAADDSGLPNDRFFAVRPEGSVSTLKIQRTERGDSAVYLCASSPTGASTEAFFGQGTRLTVV.

Only a few counts were recorded for this clone. The rearrangement uses TRBV11-1 and TRBJ2-4; 12 bases agree with TRBD2. The junction had 4 bases not matched to a gene; V was cut back by 4 bases and J by 0 bases. CDR3 length equals 17 residues. Germline lookup yields CDR1 SGHAT and CDR2 FQDESV (reference sequence). DNA for the CDR3: TGTGCCAGCAGCTCTGGACTAGCGGGACTAGCCAAAAACATTCAGTACTTC. It translates to CASSSGLAGLAKNIQYF.

The chain employs TRBV18 and TRBJ1-6; 7 bases line up with TRBD1. Germline V gene data show CDR1 as KGHSH and CDR2 as LQKENI. CDR3 length: 14 amino acids. With 2 bases clipped from V and 9 bases from J, the junction kept 4 bases outside the gene matches. In DNA form, the CDR3 reads TGTGCCAGCTCACCAGACAGGGTGGTTTCACCCCTCCACTTT. It is translated as CASSPDRVVSPLHF.

This CDR3 is CASGLGHNEQFF. The CDR3 DNA is TGTGCTAGTGGTTTAGGCCACAATGAGCAGTTCTTC. The chain uses TRBV12-5 and TRBJ2-1; no clear D gene. V lost 3 bases and J 5 bases, leaving 5 bases between the germline ends. The germline V gene has CDR1 LGHNT and CDR2 FRNRAP. CDR3 length: 12 amino acids.